This T cell receptor beta chain was captured in a study of T cells in Graves' hyperthyroidism and ophthalmopathy. Trimming took off 4 bases at V and 2 bases at J, with 9 bases between the two ends. Per germline, CDR1 MDHEN and CDR2 SYDVKM. There are 15 residues in the CDR3. Fresh peripheral blood, approximately 10 ml, was the source of the PBMCs. RNA transcripts gave rise to amplified TCR beta CDR3 regions. Primed by the HTBI set, a first-round RT-PCR was run on the TCR CDR3. TCRdb re-derived calls from the multiplex PCR reads in MiXCR, one entry per CDR3 protein. Among about 270,000 distinct CDR3 sequences listed, 20% to 25% were seen once.

The sequenced sample consisted of blood. V gene TRBV28 combines with J gene TRBJ2-6, with D perhaps TRBD2 (6 bases). This TCR was recovered from a young man with Graves' ophthalmopathy. CDR3 nucleotide sequence: TGTGCCAGCAGTTATTCGGGGGCTGGGGCCAACGTCCTGACTTTC. The encoded protein is CASSYSGAGANVLTF.